The 14 T cell receptor beta chains given below trace back to one sample, sequenced in a study of monozygotic twins with inflammatory bowel disease. TCRdb reprocessed the 5' RACE reads, with one entry per CDR3 protein and no DNA. The table lists 200,000 to 250,000 distinct CDR3 sequences. The sequenced material came from blood. The source is a human donor with ulcerative colitis or Crohn's disease, or a healthy co-twin of an affected twin (not recorded which).

V is TRBV7-8 and J is TRBJ1-6; TCRdb indicates TRBD1, and absent DNA this call remains unverified. CDR3 length: 15 amino acids. CDR1 SGHVS and CDR2 FQNEAQ come from the germline V gene. The CDR3 is CASSVGRGFTSPLHF.

The J gene is TRBJ2-1, the V gene TRBV18; there is no DNA to check the TCRdb D call of TRBD2. This CDR3 is built from 17 residues. Germline CDR1 is KGHSH and CDR2 is LQKENI. The CDR3 reads CASSLRGGNPSYNEQFF.

The chain carries TRBV20-1 and TRBJ2-3; there is no DNA to check the TCRdb D call of TRBD2. The CDR3 length is 19 residues. Per the germline V gene, CDR1 is DFQATT and CDR2 is SNEGSKA (reference sequence). This CDR3 is CNARDGLAALTRRADTQYF.

The chain combines TRBV11-2 with TRBJ1-1. Germline V lookup: CDR1 SGHAT, CDR2 FQNNGV. The length of the CDR3 is 12 residues. Here the CDR3 reads CASSLSATEAFF.

The chain combines TRBV3-1 with TRBJ1-1; the TCRdb call, TRBD1, lacks DNA for checking. Germline CDR1 reads LGHDT; CDR2 reads YNNKEL (reference sequence). The CDR3 contains 12 residues. The CDR3 sequence: CASSQGGGEAFF.

The CDR3 here is CASIKTGTNYYNEQFF. V gene TRBV7-2 combines with J gene TRBJ2-1; as DNA is missing, the TRBD1 call by TCRdb cannot be tested. Looked up from germline, CDR1 is SGHTA and CDR2 is FQGNSA. CDR3 length equals 16 residues.

The rearrangement uses TRBV12-3 or TRBV12-4 and TRBJ2-1; TCRdb gives TRBD1 as the D gene, but with no DNA this cannot be confirmed. CDR3 size: 15 residues. CDR3 amino acids: CASNHFGPQGNEQFF.

The rearrangement links TRBV28 to TRBJ2-5; no DNA is available, so the TRBD1 call from TCRdb remains unchecked. This CDR3 has 15 residues. CDR1 and CDR2 from the germline V gene are MDHEN and SYDVKM. The CDR3 region is CASSLEGAPKETQYF.

This chain joins TRBV6-2 or TRBV6-3 and TRBJ2-3; lacking DNA, the TRBD2 call made by TCRdb goes unchecked. Germline V gene sequence: CDR1 MNHEY, CDR2 SVGEGT. The CDR3 sequence is 17 residues long. The CDR3 protein is CASSPGSTSGWEDTQYF.

The chain links TRBV7-9 to TRBJ1-5. The V gene's germline CDR1 is SEHNR and CDR2 FQNEAQ (reference sequence). The CDR3 runs to 12 residues. CDR3: CASSSDNQPQHF.

The chain's CDR3 is CSAPGGGRDTQYF. The rearrangement uses TRBV20-1 and TRBJ2-3; absent DNA, TCRdb's TRBD1 call cannot be checked. This CDR3 has 13 residues. From germline, CDR1 is DFQATT and CDR2 SNEGSKA (reference sequence).

The CDR3 loop is CASSLGARNTQYF. The J gene is TRBJ2-3, the V gene TRBV6-5. Germline lookup yields CDR1 MNHEY and CDR2 SVGAGI. This CDR3 has 13 residues.

The rearrangement uses TRBV12-3 or TRBV12-4 and TRBJ1-6; TCRdb's D gene call, TRBD1, goes unchecked for lack of DNA. The CDR3 has 17 residues. This chain's CDR3 is CASSHPGTGSYNSPLHF.

This chain links TRBV30 with TRBJ1-1; TCRdb proposes TRBD1, but this gene call is untestable without DNA. CDR1 is GTSNPN, CDR2 SVGIG, per germline (reference sequence). The CDR3 is made up of 12 amino acids. The CDR3 protein is CAWGQGNTEAFF.